Presented here are 3 T cell receptor beta chains from one specimen sequenced in a study of T cells in Graves' hyperthyroidism and ophthalmopathy. Regions amplified from RNA transcripts were the TCR beta CDR3 regions. The HTBI primer set served for first-round RT-PCR of the TCR CDR3. TCRdb fed the multiplex PCR reads into MiXCR, producing one record per CDR3 protein. The table records 700,000 to 950,000 distinct CDR3 sequences, approximately 36% of them present only once. Specimen: blood. The receptor set was obtained from a woman aged 40-49 years with Graves' hyperthyroidism.

This clonotype has at least ten counts. The chain employs TRBV7-2 and TRBJ1-1, with D perhaps TRBD1 (5 bases). Germline CDR1 is SGHTA and CDR2 is FQGNSA. V was pared by 5 bases and J by 5 bases, with 18 bases between. The CDR3 is 15 amino acids. CDR3 residues: CASSPRLQGGTEAFF. The DNA for the CDR3 is TGTGCCAGCAGCCCTAGGCTTCAGGGTGGGACTGAAGCTTTCTTT.

This clonotype was counted at least ten times. The rearrangement joins TRBV12-3 or TRBV12-4 to TRBJ1-1; perhaps TRBD1 as D (5 bases). Trimming left V 2 bases short and J 1 base short, with 8 bases between. CDR3 length: 14 amino acids. This CDR3 is CASSLRGGNTEAFF. The CDR3 DNA sequence: TGTGCCAGCAGTTTAAGGGGAGGGAACACTGAAGCTTTCTTT.

In its sample, this clonotype was seen a few times. This rearrangement joins TRBV6-5 to TRBJ2-2; unclear D gene. CDR3 length: 13 amino acids. Germline CDR1 reads MNHEY; CDR2 reads SVGAGI. V was cut by 7 bases and J by 3 bases, with 9 bases left in between. CDR3 DNA sequence: TGTGCCAGCACCAAAAGTGACACCGGGGAGCTGTTTTTT. As protein: CASTKSDTGELFF.